The present T cell receptor beta chain was sequenced within a study of PD-L1 blockade in urothelial cancer. Study in general: Patients' histories included 0 to 3 prior chemotherapy regimens.

CDR1 and CDR2 (germline): LNHDA, SQIVND (reference sequence). V was pared by 5 bases and J by 4 bases, with 4 bases of the junction left unmatched. This CDR3 is 13 amino acids long. Assay used: immunoSEQ multiplex PCR; TCRdb lists only in-frame clones, some missing. Here the sample spans around 63,000 clones, 81% being singletons. Time point meaning: pretreatment peripheral blood. Urothelial carcinoma, locally advanced or metastatic, affected the patients. Sample: PBMCs, taken around atezolizumab (anti-PD-L1) treatment. The chain couples TRBV19 to TRBJ2-5; 7 bases line up with TRBD1. The clonotype originates from a man aged 70-80 years with urothelial cancer. DNA of the CDR3: TGTGCCAGTAGTGCTCCAGGGGGAGAGACCCAGTACTTC. This gives the protein CASSAPGGETQYF.